This TCR beta chain was recovered during a study of CD8 T cell repertoires and HIV-1 epitope variants. Background on the study: Controls were a CMV, EBV and flu pool, Ebola AY9, and no peptide. Tested: three Gag epitope families, Nef HW9 and YT9.

Deletions cut 1 base from V and 2 bases from J, with 9 bases between. CDR1 and CDR2 (germline): SGHTA, FQGNSA. The CDR3 totals 14 residues. Points from the study as a whole: Of about nine antigen-specific beta clonotypes, five to seven appeared to cross-react with escape variants.

Sequencing of TCR beta CDR3 used immunoSEQ survey depth. Using immunoSEQ multiplex PCR, the repertoire was profiled, and TCRdb retains in-frame clones only, with some absent. Of under 100,000 clones listed, more than 65% are singletons. For this clone: What it binds is not known.

This receptor was identified in a male donor with HIV. The V and J genes are TRBV7-2 and TRBJ2-7, with unresolved D. Sequencing used uncultured baseline CD8+ T cells from peripheral blood mononuclear cells (PBMCs). CDR3 in amino acids: CASSLVVGTYEQYF. The CDR3 DNA is TGTGCCAGCAGCTTAGTGGTGGGTACCTACGAGCAGTACTTC.